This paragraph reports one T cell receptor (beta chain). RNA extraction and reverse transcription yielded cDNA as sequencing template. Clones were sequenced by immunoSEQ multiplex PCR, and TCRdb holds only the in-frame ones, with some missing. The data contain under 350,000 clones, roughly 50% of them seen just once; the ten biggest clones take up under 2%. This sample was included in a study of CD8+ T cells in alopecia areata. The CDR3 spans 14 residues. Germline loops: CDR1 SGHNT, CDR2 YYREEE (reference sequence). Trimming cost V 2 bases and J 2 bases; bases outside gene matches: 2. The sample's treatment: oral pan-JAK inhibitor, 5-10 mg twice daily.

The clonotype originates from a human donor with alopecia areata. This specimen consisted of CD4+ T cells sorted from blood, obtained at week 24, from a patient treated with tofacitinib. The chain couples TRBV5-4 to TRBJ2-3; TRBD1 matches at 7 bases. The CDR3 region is CASSFDRDTDTQYF. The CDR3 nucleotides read TGTGCCAGCAGCTTTGACAGGGACACAGATACGCAGTATTTT.